This T cell receptor (beta chain) was recovered during a study of Graves' ophthalmopathy and Graves' hyperthyroidism. Amplification targeted the TCR beta CDR3 regions, with RNA transcripts as the source material. The authors performed first-round RT-PCR with HTBI primers and then a second-round multiplex PCR. TCRdb reprocessed the multiplex PCR reads with MiXCR, giving one entry per CDR3 protein. The sample holds over a million distinct CDR3 sequences, 36% seen once. Germline V gene lookup returns CDR1 SGHTA and CDR2 FQGNSA. Unmatched junction bases numbered 5, after V lost 7 bases and J lost 1 base. The CDR3 is made up of 14 amino acids.

The receptor comes from an adult man with Graves' hyperthyroidism. The genes are TRBV7-2 and TRBJ2-7; 9 bases line up with TRBD1. Input material: peripheral blood or thyroid tissue (not recorded which). CDR3 amino acids: CASTGTGRSYEQYF. The CDR3 region has the DNA TGTGCCAGCACCGGGACAGGGAGGTCCTACGAGCAGTACTTC.